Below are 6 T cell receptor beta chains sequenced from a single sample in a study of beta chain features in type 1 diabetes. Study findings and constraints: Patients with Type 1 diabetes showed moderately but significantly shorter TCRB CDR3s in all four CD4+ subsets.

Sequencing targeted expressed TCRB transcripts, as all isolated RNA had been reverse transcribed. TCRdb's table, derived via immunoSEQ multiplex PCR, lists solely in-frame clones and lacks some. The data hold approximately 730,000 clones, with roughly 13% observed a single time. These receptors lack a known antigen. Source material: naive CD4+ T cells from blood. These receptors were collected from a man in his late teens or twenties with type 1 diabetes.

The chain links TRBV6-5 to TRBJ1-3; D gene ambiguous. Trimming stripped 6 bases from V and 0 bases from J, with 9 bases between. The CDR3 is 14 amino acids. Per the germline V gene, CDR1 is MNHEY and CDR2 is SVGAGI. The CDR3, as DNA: TGTGCCAGCAGCTACGGACGCTCTGGAAACACCATATATTTT. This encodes CASSYGRSGNTIYF.

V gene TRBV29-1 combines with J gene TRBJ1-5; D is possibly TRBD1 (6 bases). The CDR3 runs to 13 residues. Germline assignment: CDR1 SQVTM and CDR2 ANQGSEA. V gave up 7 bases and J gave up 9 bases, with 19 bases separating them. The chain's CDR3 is CSGQVGEGGPQHF. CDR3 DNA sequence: TGCAGCGGACAGGTGGGAGAGGGAGGGCCCCAGCATTTT. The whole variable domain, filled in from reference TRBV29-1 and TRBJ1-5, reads SAVISQKPSRDICQRGTSLTIQCQVDSQVTMMFWYRQQPGQSLTLIATANQGSEATYESGFVIDKFPISRPNLTFSTLTVSNMSPEDSSIYLCSGQVGEGGPQHFGDGTRLSIL.

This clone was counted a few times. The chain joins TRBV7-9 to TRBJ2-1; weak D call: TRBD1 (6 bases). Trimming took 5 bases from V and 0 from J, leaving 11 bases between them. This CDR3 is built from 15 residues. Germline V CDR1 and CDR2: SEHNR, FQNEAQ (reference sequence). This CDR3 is CASSPDRTSYNEQFF. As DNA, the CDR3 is TGTGCCAGCAGCCCCGACAGGACCTCCTACAATGAGCAGTTCTTC. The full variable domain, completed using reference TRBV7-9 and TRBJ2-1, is DTGVSQNPRHKITKRGQNVTFRCDPISEHNRLYWYRQTLGQGPEFLTYFQNEAQLEKSRLLSDRFSAERPKGSFSTLEIQRTEQGDSAMYLCASSPDRTSYNEQFFGPGTRLTVL.

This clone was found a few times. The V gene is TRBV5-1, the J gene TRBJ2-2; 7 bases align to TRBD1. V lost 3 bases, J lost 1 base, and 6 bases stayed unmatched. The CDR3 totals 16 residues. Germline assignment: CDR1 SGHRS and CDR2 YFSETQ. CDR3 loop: CASSWPGQLNTGELFF. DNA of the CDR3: TGCGCCAGCAGCTGGCCGGGACAGCTGAACACCGGGGAGCTGTTTTTT.

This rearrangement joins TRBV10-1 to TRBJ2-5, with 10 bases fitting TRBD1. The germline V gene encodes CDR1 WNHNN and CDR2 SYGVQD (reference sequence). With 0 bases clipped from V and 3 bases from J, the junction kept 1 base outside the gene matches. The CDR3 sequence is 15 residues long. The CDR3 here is CASSESDRGKETQYF. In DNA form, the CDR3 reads TGCGCCAGCAGTGAGTCGGACAGGGGGAAAGAGACCCAGTACTTC.

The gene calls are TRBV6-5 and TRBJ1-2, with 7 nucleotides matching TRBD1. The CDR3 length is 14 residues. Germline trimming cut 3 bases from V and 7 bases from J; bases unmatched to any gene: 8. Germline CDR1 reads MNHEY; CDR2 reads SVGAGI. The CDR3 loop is CASSYSQGMAGYTF. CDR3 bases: TGTGCCAGCAGTTATTCACAGGGGATGGCTGGCTACACCTTC.